The entry that follows covers one TCR beta chain sequence. Its antigen is undetermined. Per the germline V gene, CDR1 is LNHNV and CDR2 is YYDKDF (reference sequence). The CDR3 loop spans 13 amino acids. In triplicate, each CD8+ T cell subset was sorted at under 350,000 cells per replicate. The data derive from a study of CXCR3-negative and CXCR3-positive naive CD8 T cells. Regarding the study as a whole: The study found comparably high diversity in both naive subsets and much lower diversity in memory CD8+ cells. Naive cells that were CXCR3-positive had more hydrophobic TRB CDR3s (compared with CXCR3-negative naive cells).

The authors prepared UMI-labeled TRB cDNA libraries by 5' RACE. Reprocessing the 5' RACE reads, TCRdb reports a single entry for every CDR3 protein and omits DNA. The repertoire table contains about 89,000 distinct CDR3 sequences. The genes are TRBV15 and TRBJ1-2; TCRdb proposes TRBD1, but this gene call is untestable without DNA. This sequence was found in a human donor in good health. Some clones in this sample may be carry-over from other donors' samples. Input material: naive CXCR3+ CD8+ T cells from blood. Subset here: CD45RO-CCR7+CD27+CD95- naive CD8+ T cells expressing CXCR3 (TNR3+). The CDR3: CATSGQGAVGYTF.